A selection of T cell receptor beta chains follows, all from one sample in a study of cytomegalovirus exposure and HLA in healthy donors. Data came from immunoSEQ multiplex PCR; TCRdb stores just in-frame clones and leaves some out. The table has 150,000 to 200,000 clones, around 86% seen once. Sample: PBMCs. Source of these receptors: a woman aged 18-29 years in good health and CMV-seronegative. Both conserved end residues are part of each CDR3. The D gene is left open where the match is weak. Where a row states a size, it is once, few, many or the class of an expanded clone; other rows omit it.

V gene: TRBV23-1
J gene: TRBJ2-3
clone size: -
D gene: TRBD1
CDR3 DNA: TGCGCCAGCAGTGACCACAGGGGGGCGGATACGCAGTATTTT
CDR3 protein: CASSDHRGADTQYF

V gene: TRBV7-9
J gene: TRBJ1-1
clone size: -
D gene: -
CDR3 DNA: TGTGTCTCGGGGGGGGTAAACACTGAAGCTTTCTTT
CDR3 protein: CVSGGVNTEAFF

V gene: TRBV7-2
J gene: TRBJ2-7
clone size: -
D gene: TRBD2
CDR3 DNA: TGTGCCAGCAGCGTACGAATCGGGACTAGCGGGAGAGGCGAGCAGTACTTC
CDR3 protein: CASSVRIGTSGRGEQYF

V gene: TRBV28
J gene: TRBJ1-6
clone size: -
D gene: TRBD1
CDR3 DNA: TGTGCCAGCAGTTTAAGCCGTACCCAGACAGGGGCAAATTCACCCCTCCACTTT
CDR3 protein: CASSLSRTQTGANSPLHF

V gene: TRBV9
J gene: TRBJ2-7
clone size: -
D gene: TRBD2
CDR3 DNA: TGTGCCAGCAGCGACTCTTATCTAGCGGGAGAGACCTACGAGCAGTACTTC
CDR3 protein: CASSDSYLAGETYEQYF

V gene: TRBV2
J gene: TRBJ2-1
clone size: -
D gene: TRBD2
CDR3 DNA: TGTGCCAGCGGTAATAGCGGGAGATCCTACAATGAGCAGTTCTTC
CDR3 protein: CASGNSGRSYNEQFF

V gene: TRBV5-4
J gene: TRBJ1-2
clone size: few
D gene: TRBD1
CDR3 DNA: TGTGCCAGCAGCTCCGTGGACAGGGATGGCTACACCTTC
CDR3 protein: CASSSVDRDGYTF

V gene: TRBV5-1
J gene: TRBJ2-7
clone size: few
D gene: TRBD2
CDR3 DNA: TGCGCCAGCAGCGACGGGACTAGCGGGTTGGAATCCTACGAGCAGTACTTC
CDR3 protein: CASSDGTSGLESYEQYF

V gene: TRBV2
J gene: TRBJ2-1
clone size: -
D gene: -
CDR3 DNA: TGTGCCAGCAGTCCGCCGAACAGGGTCCTATACAATGAGCAGTTCTTC
CDR3 protein: CASSPPNRVLYNEQFF

V gene: TRBV27
J gene: TRBJ1-3
clone size: -
D gene: TRBD1
CDR3 DNA: TGTGCCAGCAGTATCCGATATGGACAGGGAGGAAGCACCATATATTTT
CDR3 protein: CASSIRYGQGGSTIYF

V gene: TRBV11-2
J gene: TRBJ1-1
clone size: -
D gene: -
CDR3 DNA: TGTGCCAGCAGCTTGGCAGGGGCGATGAACACTGAAGCTTTCTTT
CDR3 protein: CASSLAGAMNTEAFF

V gene: TRBV19
J gene: TRBJ1-6
clone size: -
D gene: TRBD1
CDR3 DNA: TGTGCCAGTAGTCGACAGGGTGATAATTCACCCCTCCACTTT
CDR3 protein: CASSRQGDNSPLHF

V gene: TRBV2
J gene: TRBJ1-3
clone size: -
D gene: TRBD1
CDR3 DNA: TGTGCCAGCAGTGCCCCCACCAGGGGGTACCCTGGAAACACCATATATTTT
CDR3 protein: CASSAPTRGYPGNTIYF

V gene: TRBV7-9
J gene: TRBJ2-1
clone size: -
D gene: TRBD2
CDR3 DNA: TGTGCCAGCAGCTTAGTCCCTAGCGGGAGCTCCTACAATGAGCAGTTCTTC
CDR3 protein: CASSLVPSGSSYNEQFF

V gene: TRBV19
J gene: TRBJ2-7
clone size: -
D gene: TRBD1
CDR3 DNA: TGTGCCAGTAGTCCCTCGGACAGGGCGTCCTACGAGCAGTACTTC
CDR3 protein: CASSPSDRASYEQYF

V gene: TRBV5-8
J gene: TRBJ2-7
clone size: -
D gene: TRBD2
CDR3 DNA: TGTGCCAGCAGCCACTACGAGACTAGCGGGAGGGCCGGTAACTTC
CDR3 protein: CASSHYETSGRAGNF

V gene: TRBV7-6
J gene: TRBJ1-1
clone size: -
D gene: TRBD1
CDR3 DNA: TGTGCCAGCAGCCTACGATCAGGGACAGCTGGGAACACTGAAGCTTTCTTT
CDR3 protein: CASSLRSGTAGNTEAFF

V gene: TRBV19
J gene: TRBJ2-1
clone size: -
D gene: -
CDR3 DNA: TGTGCCAGTAGTGGTGGCAGGGGTTTCTACAATGAGCAGTTCTTC
CDR3 protein: CASSGGRGFYNEQFF

V gene: TRBV14
J gene: TRBJ2-3
clone size: -
D gene: TRBD2
CDR3 DNA: TGTGCCAGCAGCCAATGGATTGGGGGAGGGACAGATACGCAGTATTTT
CDR3 protein: CASSQWIGGGTDTQYF

V gene: TRBV19
J gene: TRBJ1-5
clone size: -
D gene: -
CDR3 DNA: TGTGCCAGTCGTGGGGAGGAGAAGAGGCAGCCCCAGCATTTT
CDR3 protein: CASRGEEKRQPQHF

V gene: TRBV30
J gene: TRBJ1-2
clone size: -
D gene: -
CDR3 DNA: TGTGCCTGGAGTGTAAGGGGAGGAGGTGGCTACACCTTC
CDR3 protein: CAWSVRGGGGYTF

V gene: TRBV30
J gene: TRBJ2-2
clone size: few
D gene: TRBD2
CDR3 DNA: TGTGCCTGGAGTTCGGGGGGGACCGGGGAGCTGTTTTTT
CDR3 protein: CAWSSGGTGELFF

V gene: TRBV28
J gene: TRBJ2-1
clone size: -
D gene: TRBD1
CDR3 DNA: TGTGCCAGCAGGACAGGGCCCTACAATGAGCAGTTCTTC
CDR3 protein: CASRTGPYNEQFF

V gene: TRBV5-1
J gene: TRBJ2-3
clone size: once
D gene: -
CDR3 DNA: TGCGCCAGCAGCTTGGCCACTATTTCGGATACGCAGTATTTT
CDR3 protein: CASSLATISDTQYF

V gene: TRBV11-3
J gene: TRBJ2-2
clone size: -
D gene: TRBD1
CDR3 DNA: TGTGCCAGCAGCCGACAGGGTGGGACCGGGGAGCTGTTTTTT
CDR3 protein: CASSRQGGTGELFF

V gene: TRBV9
J gene: TRBJ2-1
clone size: -
D gene: TRBD1
CDR3 DNA: TGTGCCAGCAGCGAACAGGGGGACAACTCGAAGCAGTTCTTC
CDR3 protein: CASSEQGDNSKQFF

V gene: TRBV5-1
J gene: TRBJ2-3
clone size: -
D gene: -
CDR3 DNA: TGCGCCAGCAGCTTGGTACTTTCCACAGATACGCAGTATTTT
CDR3 protein: CASSLVLSTDTQYF

V gene: TRBV7-9
J gene: TRBJ2-3
clone size: -
D gene: TRBD2
CDR3 DNA: TGTGCCAGCAGCCGGACTAGCGGAGCTAGCACAGATACGCAGTATTTT
CDR3 protein: CASSRTSGASTDTQYF

V gene: TRBV2
J gene: TRBJ2-7
clone size: -
D gene: TRBD1
CDR3 DNA: TGTGCCAGCAGTGTGGACAGGTCGGTCGAGCAGTACTTC
CDR3 protein: CASSVDRSVEQYF

V gene: TRBV18
J gene: TRBJ1-1
clone size: -
D gene: TRBD1
CDR3 DNA: TGTGCCAGCTCACCACAGTACAGGGGTGACACTGAAGCTTTCTTT
CDR3 protein: CASSPQYRGDTEAFF

V gene: TRBV29-1
J gene: TRBJ1-3
clone size: -
D gene: -
CDR3 DNA: TGCAGCGGGGGCTCGGACTCTGGAAACACCATATATTTT
CDR3 protein: CSGGSDSGNTIYF

V gene: TRBV19
J gene: TRBJ2-7
clone size: -
D gene: TRBD2
CDR3 DNA: TGTGCCAGTAGTATTGAAGTGGGAGGGGCTTTCTCCTACGAGCAGTACTTC
CDR3 protein: CASSIEVGGAFSYEQYF

V gene: TRBV6-1
J gene: TRBJ1-2
clone size: -
D gene: -
CDR3 DNA: TGTGCCAGCAGCTCGGCAGAGGGAGCTAACTATGGCTACACCTTC
CDR3 protein: CASSSAEGANYGYTF

V gene: TRBV10-3
J gene: TRBJ1-2
clone size: -
D gene: TRBD1
CDR3 DNA: TGTGCCATCTCGGGAGACAGGGCTTTGGACTATGGCTACACCTTC
CDR3 protein: CAISGDRALDYGYTF

V gene: TRBV13
J gene: TRBJ1-1
clone size: -
D gene: TRBD1
CDR3 DNA: TGTGCCAGCAGCTTAATGGGACAGGGTGGATCGACTGAAGCTTTCTTT
CDR3 protein: CASSLMGQGGSTEAFF

V gene: TRBV10-3
J gene: TRBJ2-3
clone size: -
D gene: -
CDR3 DNA: TGTGCCATCAGTGAGTCAACTAGAGGCACAGATACGCAGTATTTT
CDR3 protein: CAISESTRGTDTQYF

V gene: TRBV5-8
J gene: TRBJ2-2
clone size: -
D gene: TRBD1
CDR3 DNA: TGTGCCAGCAGCCCCGGACAGGGGGATGGCACCGGGGAGCTGTTTTTT
CDR3 protein: CASSPGQGDGTGELFF

V gene: TRBV9
J gene: TRBJ2-1
clone size: -
D gene: TRBD2
CDR3 DNA: TGTGCCAGCAGCGTAGGCTCCAGCGGGAGGGGGGATGAGCAGTTCTTC
CDR3 protein: CASSVGSSGRGDEQFF

V gene: TRBV10-3
J gene: TRBJ2-7
clone size: -
D gene: -
CDR3 DNA: TGTGCCATCAGTCAGGGACAAGCCTACGAGCAGTACTTC
CDR3 protein: CAISQGQAYEQYF

V gene: TRBV7-8
J gene: TRBJ2-2
clone size: -
D gene: -
CDR3 DNA: TGTGCCAGCAGCTTACTAGTATCCGGGGAGCTGTTTTTT
CDR3 protein: CASSLLVSGELFF

V gene: TRBV7-8
J gene: TRBJ1-5
clone size: -
D gene: TRBD1
CDR3 DNA: TGTGCCAGCAGCTTAGTGGGACAGGGGCCAGATCAGCCCCAGCATTTT
CDR3 protein: CASSLVGQGPDQPQHF

V gene: TRBV27
J gene: TRBJ1-2
clone size: -
D gene: TRBD1
CDR3 DNA: TGTGCCAGCAGTTTATATGGTGGACAGGCGCCCTATGGCTACACCTTC
CDR3 protein: CASSLYGGQAPYGYTF

V gene: TRBV30
J gene: TRBJ2-7
clone size: -
D gene: TRBD2
CDR3 DNA: TGTGCCTGGAGCGCGGGACTAGCGGGAGTGTCCTACGAGCAGTACTTC
CDR3 protein: CAWSAGLAGVSYEQYF

V gene: TRBV9
J gene: TRBJ2-5
clone size: -
D gene: TRBD1
CDR3 DNA: TGTGCCAGCAGCTTTCGGACAGGGGGCAGAGAGACCCAGTACTTC
CDR3 protein: CASSFRTGGRETQYF

V gene: TRBV19
J gene: TRBJ1-5
clone size: -
D gene: -
CDR3 DNA: TGTGCCAGTAGTATAACGTCGGTTAGCAATCAGCCCCAGCATTTT
CDR3 protein: CASSITSVSNQPQHF

V gene: TRBV6-1
J gene: TRBJ2-3
clone size: -
D gene: -
CDR3 DNA: TGTGCCAGCAGTGAAGTAGCAGATACGCAGTATTTT
CDR3 protein: CASSEVADTQYF

V gene: TRBV7-6
J gene: TRBJ1-5
clone size: -
D gene: TRBD1
CDR3 DNA: TGTGCCAGCAGCCTGGGGACAGGGGGCAATCAGCCCCAGCATTTT
CDR3 protein: CASSLGTGGNQPQHF

V gene: TRBV2
J gene: TRBJ2-7
clone size: -
D gene: -
CDR3 DNA: TGTGCCAGCAGACTTCGGGACTCCCCTTGGGGAGAGCAGTACTTC
CDR3 protein: CASRLRDSPWGEQYF

V gene: TRBV30
J gene: TRBJ1-2
clone size: few
D gene: TRBD1
CDR3 DNA: TGTGCCAGATCCGGGACAGGCTATGGCTACACCTTC
CDR3 protein: CARSGTGYGYTF

V gene: TRBV10-1
J gene: TRBJ2-1
clone size: -
D gene: TRBD2
CDR3 DNA: TGCGCCAGCCGTGGGACTAGCGGGACGAGCTCCTACAATGAGCAGTTCTTC
CDR3 protein: CASRGTSGTSSYNEQFF

V gene: TRBV5-1
J gene: TRBJ2-7
clone size: -
D gene: -
CDR3 DNA: TGCGCCAGCAGCTTGGACATCGCCTACGAGCAGTACTTC
CDR3 protein: CASSLDIAYEQYF

V gene: TRBV29-1
J gene: TRBJ1-2
clone size: -
D gene: TRBD1
CDR3 DNA: TGCAGCGTTGGTGGCCAGGGGGATTCTAACTATGGCTACACCTTC
CDR3 protein: CSVGGQGDSNYGYTF

V gene: TRBV5-4
J gene: TRBJ2-2
clone size: once
D gene: -
CDR3 DNA: TGTGCCAGCAGCCTCGGTCTACAGGGAGGGACCGGGGAGCTGTTTTTT
CDR3 protein: CASSLGLQGGTGELFF

V gene: TRBV5-1
J gene: TRBJ1-4
clone size: -
D gene: TRBD1
CDR3 DNA: TGCGCCAGCAGCTCTCGCCCGTCTACAGGGGGCCTGGATGAAAAACTGTTTTTT
CDR3 protein: CASSSRPSTGGLDEKLFF

V gene: TRBV9
J gene: TRBJ2-1
clone size: -
D gene: -
CDR3 DNA: TGTGCCAGCAGCGTAAGAGGGGGGGCGGGCAATGAGCAGTTCTTC
CDR3 protein: CASSVRGGAGNEQFF

V gene: TRBV11-3
J gene: TRBJ2-7
clone size: -
D gene: TRBD2
CDR3 DNA: TGTGCCAGCAGCTTCCGGACTAGCGGACACTACGAGCAGTACTTC
CDR3 protein: CASSFRTSGHYEQYF

V gene: TRBV6-5
J gene: TRBJ2-5
clone size: -
D gene: -
CDR3 DNA: TGTGCCAGCTGGATTGGCGGGGTGCCCATGGAGACCCAGTACTTC
CDR3 protein: CASWIGGVPMETQYF